What follows are 5 T cell receptor beta chains derived from one specimen sequenced in a study of cytomegalovirus exposure and HLA in healthy donors. The PCR contained 60 Vbeta and 13 Jbeta primers. Sequenced by immunoSEQ multiplex PCR; TCRdb stores in-frame clones only, minus some. The table records over 85,000 clones, over 65% of them present only once. The sequencing sample was made of PBMCs. All receptors come from a young man in good health and CMV-seropositive.

The chain employs TRBV27 and TRBJ2-7; D not certain. Looked up from germline, CDR1 is MNHEY and CDR2 is SMNVEV (reference sequence). This CDR3 has 13 residues. The germline V and J ends were trimmed by 1 base and 7 bases, with 11 bases remaining between them. The CDR3 DNA reads as TGTGCCAGCAGTTTATACCCCCTCGGGGAGCAGTACTTC. This gives the protein CASSLYPLGEQYF.

CDR3 DNA: TGTGCCAGCAGCGCCGGACAGGGCTATGGCTACACCTTC. Translated: CASSAGQGYGYTF. The chain carries TRBV7-6 and TRBJ1-2, with 8 bases lining up with TRBD1. Germline CDR1 is SGHVS and CDR2 is FNYEAQ. J was trimmed by 4 bases and V by 5 bases; bases with no gene match: 3. This CDR3 is 13 amino acids long.

The chain employs TRBV11-2 and TRBJ2-2; D remains unclear. The V end was cut by 5 bases, the J end by 2 bases, with 6 bases between. This CDR3 comprises 13 residues. Germline V gives CDR1 SGHAT, CDR2 FQNNGV. The CDR3 spells CASSIQNTGELFF. CDR3 DNA: TGTGCCAGCAGCATTCAAAACACCGGGGAGCTGTTTTTT.

This chain connects TRBV7-2 to TRBJ2-5, with D maybe TRBD1 (5 bases). The CDR3 has 16 residues. Between the trimmed V and J ends, which lost 5 bases and 5 bases, there was a span of 21 bases. Per germline, CDR1 SGHTA and CDR2 FQGNSA. CDR3 sequence (DNA): TGTGCCAGCAGCCGACCTACTCAGGGATTTTGGGAGACCCAGTACTTC. Residues: CASSRPTQGFWETQYF.

The chain is built from TRBV19 and TRBJ2-5, with 11 positions matching TRBD1. The CDR3 loop spans 16 amino acids. V gave up 5 bases and J gave up 11 bases; unmatched junction bases: 16. Germline V CDR1 and CDR2: LNHDA, SQIVND (reference sequence). The CDR3 DNA reads as TGTGCCAGTAGTCCCGTGGAAGGACAGGGGGCTCTGGAGCAGTACTTC. It codes for CASSPVEGQGALEQYF.